This T cell receptor (beta chain) was found in a study of shared clonotypes between healthy human individuals. Study-level points and caveats: Naive CD4 clonotypes overlapped across a handful of donors at about 5%.

All donors qualified as healthy HIV-negative adults and had experienced no recent acute infections or vaccinations. Sequencing was performed with immunoSEQ multiplex PCR; in TCRdb, only in-frame clones are kept and a portion is missing. The table has about 1 million clones, approximately 72% seen once. The V gene's germline CDR1 is LNHDA and CDR2 SQIVND (reference sequence). V was clipped by 5 bases and J by 8 bases; unmatched bases: 14. The CDR3 consists of 18 residues. With regard to this clone: The antigen is undetermined.

V gene TRBV19 combines with J gene TRBJ2-1, with TRBD2 matching 14 bases. Source material: memory CD4+ T cells sorted from blood. Subset given: CD45RA-negative fraction. This receptor was obtained from a man aged 18 to 35 in good health. The DNA for the CDR3 is TGTGCCAGTAGTCCCTTGACTAGCGGGAGGGCCTCGTCATATGAGCAGTTCTTC. Protein product: CASSPLTSGRASSYEQFF.